A selection of T cell receptor beta chains follows, all from one sample in a study of beta chain features in type 1 diabetes. The assay was immunoSEQ multiplex PCR, and TCRdb's table has in-frame clones only and misses some. Counted here are approximately 250,000 clones, roughly 14% occurring once; the ten biggest clones make up around 0.026%. Source material: naive CD4+ T cells from blood. The receptors were sampled from a woman aged 35 to 49 in good health. CDR3s include the opening cysteine and the closing phenylalanine or tryptophan. D genes are given only for firm matches.

TRBJ1-3	16	TRBV4-1	TRBD1	CASSPTDRDFGNTIYF
TRBJ2-2	18	TRBV4-3	-	CASSQVRAGLIYTGELFF
TRBJ1-6	13	TRBV6-1	-	CASSELAGSPLHF
TRBJ2-3	15	TRBV29-1	TRBD1	CSGSGGTGGRDTQYF
TRBJ1-2	13	TRBV4-3	-	CASSPREGYGYTF
TRBJ2-2	14	TRBV5-1	TRBD1	CASSSGQATGELFF
TRBJ2-1	16	TRBV5-4	TRBD2	CASSLGASGGANEQFF
TRBJ2-7	14	TRBV9	TRBD1	CASSVRDSLYEQYF
TRBJ1-5	13	TRBV12-5	-	CASVTAGNQPQHF
TRBJ2-7	13	TRBV2	-	CASRSDGTYEQYF
TRBJ1-4	16	TRBV7-9	TRBD1	CASSFGTGVSNEKLFF
TRBJ2-4	13	TRBV6-5	TRBD1	CASRLTGGNIQYF
TRBJ2-7	15	TRBV2	TRBD1	CASSKKLTGVYEQYF
TRBJ1-5	14	TRBV19	TRBD1	CASSTDRAPWPQHF
TRBJ2-1	13	TRBV18	-	CASSPRGNNEQFF
TRBJ2-7	14	TRBV10-2	TRBD1	CASMDRGPSYEQYF
TRBJ1-3	16	TRBV7-9	-	CASSLQGALSGNTIYF
-	14	TRBV7-2	-	CASSLAGERETQYF
TRBJ2-1	16	TRBV5-1	-	CASSFRAWTENNEQFF
TRBJ2-5	14	TRBV27	-	CASSFVGSQETQYF
TRBJ1-2	15	TRBV7-2	TRBD1	CASSPARQGAHGYTF
TRBJ1-5	14	TRBV2	-	CASSPDSSNQPQHF
TRBJ2-4	13	TRBV7-2	-	CASSFSAKNIQYF
TRBJ2-5	15	TRBV18	-	CASSPSEGGMETQYF
TRBJ2-3	15	TRBV7-2	TRBD2	CASSLGGGAVDTQYF
TRBJ2-7	14	TRBV6-6	TRBD2	CASIRGAGGYEQYF
TRBJ2-1	15	TRBV5-4	-	CASSLELLGGVEQFF
TRBJ2-5	14	TRBV6-1	-	CASSESWGVETQYF
TRBJ1-5	14	TRBV10-3	-	CAISTGRSNQPQHF
TRBJ1-6	13	TRBV4-1	-	CASSQGANSPLHF
TRBJ2-3	13	TRBV2	-	CASKAGSVDTQYF
TRBJ2-5	14	TRBV25-1	-	CASSEYDLLETQYF
TRBJ1-5	13	TRBV28	-	CASTPGGAGPQHF
TRBJ1-2	13	TRBV5-4	TRBD1	CASSRTGEGGYTF
TRBJ2-3	16	TRBV10-3	TRBD2	CAISDGLAGGDADGYF
TRBJ1-5	12	TRBV10-1	TRBD1	CASRDRVQPQHF
TRBJ2-5	11	TRBV6-6	-	CATAGQETQYF
TRBJ2-3	13	TRBV6-4	TRBD1	CASSGQGTDTQYF
TRBJ2-5	18	TRBV7-6	TRBD2	CASSLSLAGGLDQETQYF